These T cell receptor beta chains were read from a single sample in a study of blood T cell repertoires in COVID-19. Libraries were prepared by immunoSEQ multiplex PCR; TCRdb keeps only in-frame clonotypes and omits some of them. The sample holds 200,000 to 250,000 clones, around 80% seen once. What was sequenced was peripheral blood. All receptors come from a woman aged 40 to 50 with acute or convalescent COVID-19. Each CDR3 is given with its conserved first and last residue.

v_gene	len	j_gene	CDR3aa
TRBV11-2	16	TRBJ2-3	CASSKGSGYSTDTQYF
TRBV29-1	14	TRBJ2-3	CSVLATSGGGTQYF
TRBV12-3/TRBV12-4	13	TRBJ2-7	CASSLGTTYEQYF
TRBV6-5	15	TRBJ2-1	CASSYSGVRSNEQFF
TRBV12-5	13	TRBJ2-7	CASGLTGGHEQYF
TRBV15	13	TRBJ2-1	CATSRNRYNEQFF
TRBV4-3	18	TRBJ1-6	CASSQEPTVGLYNSPLHF
TRBV4-1	12	TRBJ2-1	CASSQGSSEQFF
TRBV7-3	16	TRBJ1-5	CASSLFRGQSFQPQHF
TRBV12-5	14	TRBJ2-7	CASASGLPPYEQYF
TRBV6-5	12	TRBJ1-2	CASTTGAIGYTF
TRBV7-8	14	TRBJ2-7	CASSLGLRSYEQYF
TRBV4-2	15	TRBJ1-1	CASSQDHGMNTEAFF
TRBV5-1	16	TRBJ2-5	CASSPRRAGGQETQYF
TRBV7-3	15	TRBJ2-3	CASSLIAGGTDTQYF
TRBV11-2	15	TRBJ2-5	CASSPVAEPQETQYF
TRBV5-1	15	TRBJ1-1	CASSFLGALNTEAFF
TRBV21-1	14	TRBJ2-7	CASSSRDSTYEQYF
TRBV2	14	TRBJ2-5	CASIRTGYQETQYF
TRBV18	17	TRBJ1-3	CASSPTRDREAGNTIYF
TRBV11-2	16	TRBJ2-1	CASSRLSGRAINEQFF
TRBV5-1	17	TRBJ2-3	CASSLRRVAGGTDTQYF
TRBV11-2	15	TRBJ2-1	CASSSSLTALSKQFF
TRBV11-2	15	TRBJ2-1	CASSLGRGSYNEQFF
TRBV3-1/TRBV3-2	13	TRBJ2-3	CASSPTDTDTQYF
TRBV2	17	TRBJ2-2	CASSLGLAGEKGGELFF
TRBV7-2	15	TRBJ2-3	CASSLGQGRTDTQYF
TRBV7-2	16	TRBJ2-2	CASSLAGTGGAGELFF
TRBV2	15	TRBJ2-7	CASSGTGTLGHEQYF
TRBV30	13	TRBJ2-7	CAAPRQGAHEQYF
TRBV14	16	TRBJ2-5	CASSQVQGGGQETQYF
TRBV7-6	16	TRBJ2-3	CASSLFSSGGLDTQYF
TRBV3-1/TRBV3-2	14	TRBJ2-2	CASRWDRTTGELFF
TRBV6-6	13	TRBJ2-1	CASSSGTTAEQFF
TRBV6-2/TRBV6-3	15	TRBJ2-7	CASSHLAGVGYEQYF
TRBV15	16	TRBJ1-2	CATSRNSETVAYGYTF
TRBV20-1	14	TRBJ1-4	CSASQSGGREKLFF
TRBV9	19	TRBJ2-5	CASSLQGTSGRTVKETQYF
TRBV12-5	17	TRBJ2-4	CASGPMLNNRAKNIQYF
TRBV29-1	14	TRBJ1-3	CSVDSRDIGNTIYF